This T cell receptor (beta chain) is from a study of blood T cell repertoires in COVID-19. Trimming cost V 6 bases and J 1 base, with 16 bases left between them. CDR3 length equals 15 residues. The germline gives CDR1 SEHNR, CDR2 FQNEAQ (reference sequence). How the authors handled the data: Scientists estimated how many nucleated cells there were by amplifying reference gene primers. Profiling relied on immunoSEQ multiplex PCR, and the TCRdb table lists in-frame clones only, not all of them. From that table come the V and J calls and clone size; the DNA was used to work out D and trimming. The table has over 100,000 clones, roughly 79% seen once.

Sequenced input: peripheral blood. This chain connects TRBV7-9 to TRBJ2-7; TRBD1 might be the D (6 bases). The receptor was isolated from a woman aged 55-69 years with active or convalescent COVID-19. The CDR3 DNA sequence: TGTGCCAGCAGTTCCCCCCAGGGGTTGTCCTACGAGCAGTACTTC. This sequence encodes CASSSPQGLSYEQYF.